A selection of T cell receptor beta chains follows, all from one sample in a study of T cells in Graves' hyperthyroidism and ophthalmopathy. TCRdb reanalysed the multiplex PCR reads using MiXCR and keeps one entry per CDR3 protein. Among around 700,000 distinct CDR3 sequences, under 45% were seen once, and the ten largest hold around a third. The sequenced material came from blood. The receptor source for this set is a woman in her 40s with Graves' hyperthyroidism. Both conserved end residues are trimmed from each CDR3. A D gene is named only where the DNA matches it firmly.

. | TRBJ2-7 | TRBV11-3 | ASSYTGFPYEQY
. | TRBJ1-3 | TRBV6-5 | ASSYDSLSGNIIY
TRBD2 | TRBJ2-2 | TRBV12-3/TRBV12-4 | ASSLSLAETNTGELF
. | TRBJ1-1 | TRBV10-3 | ATRQLSLNTEAF
TRBD2 | TRBJ2-7 | TRBV7-2 | AITGAGDSYERY
TRBD1 | TRBJ1-2 | TRBV4-3 | ASSSPDRNYGYT
. | TRBJ1-2 | TRBV29-1 | SVEGRTYGYT
. | TRBJ1-6 | TRBV7-3 | ASSLGQHNSPLH
TRBD1 | TRBJ1-2 | TRBV12-3/TRBV12-4 | ASTSGDRVGYT
TRBD1 | TRBJ1-3 | TRBV2 | ASSRSRGEETIY
. | TRBJ2-5 | TRBV18 | ASSSGGGTQY
. | TRBJ1-1 | TRBV14 | ASSQVPRASTEAF
. | TRBJ2-7 | TRBV20-1 | SARDTRVITYEQY
. | TRBJ2-2 | TRBV6-1 | ASSLLPGTFTGELF
. | TRBJ2-5 | TRBV2 | ASILDRTSQETQY
. | TRBJ2-7 | TRBV7-2 | ASSLGATEYEQY
. | TRBJ1-5 | TRBV24-1 | ATSEHTGPYNQPQH
TRBD2 | TRBJ2-7 | TRBV7-2 | ASSLGFSGEQY
. | TRBJ2-7 | TRBV12-3/TRBV12-4 | GSGTVFNEQY
. | TRBJ2-2 | TRBV5-6 | ASSSAGPGTGELF
. | TRBJ2-7 | TRBV7-2 | ASSLPGTGTYEQY
. | TRBJ2-7 | TRBV10-1 | ASSRTRGGYEQY
TRBD1 | TRBJ2-2 | TRBV20-1 | SASTGQGSTGELF
. | TRBJ2-5 | TRBV20-1 | SVEVARQQETQY
TRBD2 | TRBJ2-5 | TRBV10-3 | AISGTSGETQY
. | TRBJ1-1 | TRBV19 | ASSNQGHLGLVKEAF
TRBD1 | TRBJ1-1 | TRBV20-1 | SAPRTGGEAF
. | TRBJ1-1 | TRBV9 | ASSNINRVNTEAF
. | TRBJ2-7 | TRBV12-3/TRBV12-4 | ASSFSGDSDEQY
TRBD1 | TRBJ1-4 | TRBV27 | ASRLGQGYEKLF
TRBD1 | TRBJ1-5 | TRBV10-3 | AISEGQGDQPQH
. | TRBJ1-1 | TRBV7-9 | ASSLAGWRGSPNTEAF
. | TRBJ1-6 | TRBV12-3/TRBV12-4 | ASSFKGSNNSPLH
. | TRBJ2-5 | TRBV20-1 | SARDARLGKTDQETQY
. | TRBJ2-3 | TRBV5-1 | ASSSPTTDTQY
. | TRBJ2-2 | TRBV6-5 | ASSRTDANTGELF
. | TRBJ2-5 | TRBV7-9 | ASNVRDETQY
TRBD1 | TRBJ1-2 | TRBV12-3/TRBV12-4 | ASRGQGQNGYT
TRBD1 | TRBJ1-1 | TRBV5-6 | ASSKTGTGKAF
. | TRBJ2-7 | TRBV5-1 | ASSLGTRSSYEQY